These 24 T cell receptor beta chains came from one sample sequenced in a study of CXCR3-negative and CXCR3-positive naive CD8 T cells. Libraries were UMI-labeled 5' RACE TRB cDNA. TCRdb re-called the 5' RACE reads, yielding one record per CDR3 amino acid sequence without DNA. Its listing shows under 85,000 distinct CDR3 sequences. Sequenced material: naive CXCR3- CD8+ T cells from blood. This sample's subset: CD45RO-CCR7+CD27+CD95- naive CD8+ T cells lacking CXCR3 (TNR3-). All receptors derive from a human donor in good health. Some clones in this sample may be carry-over from other donors' samples.

The CDR3 loop reads CATSSGTGVRKFF. V gene TRBV15 combines with J gene TRBJ2-1; TCRdb designates TRBD1, a call that cannot be tested without DNA. The CDR3 runs to 13 residues. Germline assignment: CDR1 LNHNV and CDR2 YYDKDF (reference sequence).

This chain links TRBV29-1 with TRBJ2-7; TCRdb lists TRBD2, though no DNA is available to test this call. CDR1 and CDR2 from the germline V gene are SQVTM and ANQGSEA. The CDR3 totals 13 residues. The CDR3 protein is CSVLLDRSYEQYF.

V usage is TRBV4-1 and J usage is TRBJ1-1. CDR1 and CDR2 from the germline V gene are MGHRA and YSYEKL. This CDR3 is 13 amino acids long. CDR3 sequence: CASSQEGYTEAFF.

The chain uses TRBV11-1 and TRBJ1-5. From germline, CDR1 is SGHAT and CDR2 FQDESV (reference sequence). This CDR3 has 15 amino acids. CDR3 in amino acids: CASSPGGGSNQPQHF.

The J gene is TRBJ1-1, the V gene TRBV7-3. Germline assignment: CDR1 SGHTA and CDR2 FQGTGA. The CDR3 extends over 16 amino acids. The CDR3 reads CASSLEAPPMNTEAFF.

The V gene is TRBV5-1, the J gene TRBJ2-1. This CDR3 is 12 amino acids long. Per germline, CDR1 SGHRS and CDR2 YFSETQ. The CDR3: CASSLLVNEQFF.

CDR3 amino acids: CASSPGVGEQFF. V gene TRBV7-7 combines with J gene TRBJ2-1. Germline V lookup: CDR1 SSHAT, CDR2 FNYEAQ (reference sequence). The CDR3 length is 12 residues. Using reference TRBV7-7 and TRBJ2-1 for the parts outside the CDR3, the full variable domain is GAGVSQSPRYKVTKRGQDVTLRCDPISSHATLYWYQQALGQGPEFLTYFNYEAQPDKSGLPSDRFSAERPEGSISTLTIQRTEQRDSAMYRCASSPGVGEQFFGPGTRLTVL.

The V gene is TRBV10-2, the J gene TRBJ1-3; TCRdb designates TRBD1, a call that cannot be tested without DNA. The CDR3 covers 15 residues. The germline CDR1 and CDR2 sequences are WSHSY and SAAADI. Here the CDR3 reads CASSESEDSGNTIYF.

The chain uses TRBV4-3 and TRBJ2-1. The CDR3 runs to 11 residues. Germline CDR1 LGHNA, CDR2 YSLEER. CDR3 amino acids: CASSQNNEQFF.

V and J are TRBV7-9 and TRBJ1-2. This CDR3 is built from 17 residues. The V gene's germline CDR1 is SEHNR and CDR2 FQNEAQ (reference sequence). The CDR3 is CASSLELRGEEDYGYTF.

The V call is TRBV6-5, the J call TRBJ2-3; the D call of TRBD2 rests on TCRdb alone, since no DNA is present to check it. The CDR3 totals 14 residues. Germline V gives CDR1 MNHEY, CDR2 SVGAGI. Here the CDR3 reads CASRTSASTDTQYF.

V and J are TRBV15 and TRBJ2-2; TCRdb calls TRBD1, which cannot be checked without DNA. The germline CDR1 and CDR2 sequences are LNHNV and YYDKDF (reference sequence). The CDR3 has 16 residues. CDR3 protein: CATSRVPTGNTGELFF.

V and J are TRBV2 and TRBJ2-1; the D call of TRBD1 rests on TCRdb alone, since no DNA is present to check it. The CDR3 totals 13 residues. From germline, CDR1 is SNHLY and CDR2 FYNNEI. CDR3 in amino acids: CAYGGWTRNEQFF. The full variable domain, its missing parts supplied by reference TRBV2 and TRBJ2-1, is EPEVTQTPSHQVTQMGQEVILRCVPISNHLYFYWYRQILGQKVEFLVSFYNNEISEKSEIFDDQFSVERPDGSNFTLKIRSTKLEDSAMYFCAYGGWTRNEQFFGPGTRLTVL.

The V call is TRBV15, the J call TRBJ2-1. From germline, CDR1 is LNHNV and CDR2 YYDKDF (reference sequence). The CDR3 length is 17 residues. The chain's CDR3 is CATNREGGRGSYNEQFF.

The chain carries TRBV7-9 and TRBJ2-3. Germline V CDR1 and CDR2: SEHNR, FQNEAQ (reference sequence). This CDR3 contains 13 residues. This chain's CDR3 is CASSLAGHNTQYF. The whole variable domain, remainder taken from reference TRBV7-9 and TRBJ2-3, is DTGVSQNPRHKITKRGQNVTFRCDPISEHNRLYWYRQTLGQGPEFLTYFQNEAQLEKSRLLSDRFSAERPKGSFSTLEIQRTEQGDSAMYLCASSLAGHNTQYFGPGTRLTVL.

CDR3 sequence: CASSLSSMTRATDTQYF. The chain carries TRBV5-4 and TRBJ2-3; with no DNA, the TCRdb D assignment of TRBD2 cannot be verified. The CDR3 has 17 amino acids. The V gene's germline CDR1 is SGHNT and CDR2 YYREEE (reference sequence).

This rearrangement joins TRBV28 to TRBJ2-7; TCRdb picks TRBD2, but there is no DNA to check that call. Germline assignment: CDR1 MDHEN and CDR2 SYDVKM. The CDR3 is 15 amino acids. Here the CDR3 reads CASSPPRDSSYEQYF.

This chain connects TRBV28 to TRBJ2-5. CDR3 length equals 14 residues. In germline, CDR1 is MDHEN, CDR2 SYDVKM. This chain's CDR3 is CASSPLQVGETQYF.

This rearrangement joins TRBV28 to TRBJ2-1; TCRdb's D gene call, TRBD1, goes unchecked for lack of DNA. The CDR3 runs 13 residues. CDR1 is MDHEN and CDR2 is SYDVKM in the germline V gene. Here the CDR3 reads CASSPGSHNEQFF.

The chain recombines TRBV11-2 with TRBJ2-3; with no DNA, the TCRdb D assignment of TRBD2 cannot be verified. There are 16 residues in the CDR3. Germline values: CDR1 SGHAT, CDR2 FQNNGV. Here the CDR3 reads CASSHTSLAVTDTQYF.

The chain is built from TRBV6-2 or TRBV6-3 and TRBJ2-1; TCRdb picks TRBD1, but there is no DNA to check that call. Germline V CDR1 and CDR2: MNHEY, SVGEGT. This CDR3 comprises 13 residues. The chain's CDR3 is CASSTDTYNEQFF.

CDR3 protein: CASSLSSGRHLSYNEQFF. The V gene is TRBV12-3 or TRBV12-4, the J gene TRBJ2-1; TCRdb's D gene call, TRBD2, goes unchecked for lack of DNA. The CDR3 is 18 residues long.

The chain is built from TRBV7-2 and TRBJ1-1; the D call of TRBD1 rests on TCRdb alone, since no DNA is present to check it. There are 15 residues in the CDR3. From germline, CDR1 is SGHTA and CDR2 FQGNSA. CDR3 amino acids: CASSSSTGPNTEAFF.

V usage is TRBV6-2 or TRBV6-3 and J usage is TRBJ2-7. The CDR3 covers 12 residues. From germline, CDR1 is MNHEY and CDR2 SVGEGT. The CDR3 spells CASSGGTYEQYF.